These 15 T cell receptor beta chains originate from one sample sequenced in a study. Cells sorted as Tregs were CD4+, CD25+ and CD127-/low. Amplification of TRBV12-4/TRBJ1-2 clonotypes used adaptor-ligated barcode primers. TCRdb recomputed calls from the multiplex PCR reads with MiXCR, one row per CDR3 protein. This sample has about 2,500 distinct CDR3 sequences; around 2.4% occur once, and the top ten carry around a tenth. Sequencing was performed on tumor-infiltrating Tregs sorted from the breast tumor. These receptors came from a female donor with breast cancer.

This clonotype qualifies as medium-sized. This sequence joins TRBV12-3 or TRBV12-4 and TRBJ1-2; D is perhaps TRBD1 (6 bases). CDR3 length: 15 amino acids. Trimming removed 4 bases at V and 0 bases at J, with 12 bases between. The CDR3: CASSYGRTANYGYTF. CDR3 sequence (DNA): TGTGCCAGCAGTTACGGGAGGACAGCTAACTATGGCTACACCTTC.

This clonotype is judged medium-sized (0.01 to 0.1%). The rearrangement joins TRBV12-3 or TRBV12-4 to TRBJ1-2; TRBD1 agrees at 10 bases. V gave up 7 bases and J gave up 4 bases; unmatched junction bases: 9. This CDR3 region has 15 residues. DNA of the CDR3: TGTGCCAGCACCTTGGGACAGGGGACGACCTATGGCTACACCTTC. This codes for CASTLGQGTTYGYTF.

This clonotype was counted many times. This sequence joins TRBV12-3 or TRBV12-4 and TRBJ1-2; D not certain. The length of the CDR3 is 13 residues. Between the trimmed V and J ends, which lost 2 bases and 4 bases, there was a span of 8 bases. In DNA, the CDR3 is TGTGCCAGCAGTTTAATGGCCTCCTATGGCTACACCTTC. Protein product: CASSLMASYGYTF.

This clonotype is categorized as medium-sized. The chain employs TRBV12-3 or TRBV12-4 and TRBJ1-2, with D tentatively TRBD1 (6 bases). With 2 bases removed from V and 4 bases from J, the gap between germline ends came to 11 bases. The CDR3 has 14 amino acids. This chain's CDR3 is CASSLRPGAYGYTF. The CDR3 DNA follows: TGTGCCAGCAGTTTACGGCCAGGGGCCTATGGCTACACCTTC.

This clonotype qualifies as medium-sized (0.01 to 0.1%). The chain combines TRBV12-3 or TRBV12-4 with TRBJ1-2; D ambiguous. The CDR3 length is 11 residues. The V and J ends lost 8 bases and 3 bases respectively, with 7 bases between them. CDR3 sequence (DNA): TGTGCCAGCCGGATGCACTATGGCTACACCTTC. It is translated as CASRMHYGYTF.

This clonotype rates as medium-sized. The chain combines TRBV12-3 or TRBV12-4 with TRBJ1-2, with D perhaps TRBD1 (6 bases). This CDR3 is built from 14 residues. V was pared by 2 bases and J by 8 bases, with 15 bases between. DNA for the CDR3: TGTGCCAGCAGTTTAAATGGACAGTTCGCAGGCTACACCTTC. Protein product: CASSLNGQFAGYTF.

This clonotype is deemed medium-sized. V is TRBV12-3 or TRBV12-4 and J is TRBJ1-2; 7 bases line up with TRBD1. This CDR3 has 13 residues. J gave up 4 bases and V 3 bases, and 2 bases lay outside the gene matches. CDR3 coding DNA: TGTGCCAGCAGTTTTGACAGGGCCTATGGCTACACCTTC. This translates into CASSFDRAYGYTF.

This clonotype counts as medium-sized. The chain joins TRBV12-3 or TRBV12-4 to TRBJ1-2; D may be TRBD1 (5 bases). The length of the CDR3 is 18 residues. V shed 5 bases and J shed 6 bases, with 28 bases lying between them. The CDR3: CASSRLDTFVYQGNGYTF. The CDR3 nucleotides are TGTGCCAGCAGTAGGTTGGACACCTTCGTCTATCAAGGGAATGGCTACACCTTC.

The rearrangement joins TRBV12-3 or TRBV12-4 to TRBJ1-2; D is ambiguous. V was clipped by 3 bases and J by 3 bases, with 14 bases between them. The CDR3 is 15 amino acids. CDR3: CASSFMESAHYGYTF. In DNA, the CDR3 is TGTGCCAGCAGTTTTATGGAGTCCGCTCACTATGGCTACACCTTC.

This clonotype is classed as medium-sized. The V call is TRBV12-3 or TRBV12-4, the J call TRBJ1-2; TRBD1 aligns across 8 bases. Trimming took 5 bases from V and 3 from J; bases not matched to a gene: 8. The CDR3 extends over 15 amino acids. The CDR3 protein is CASSTGLTGDYGYTF. The CDR3 nucleotides read TGTGCCAGCAGTACCGGCCTGACAGGGGACTATGGCTACACCTTC.

By share, this clonotype counts as medium-sized. This sequence joins TRBV12-3 or TRBV12-4 and TRBJ1-2; 9 bases line up with TRBD1. V lost 5 bases, J lost 2 bases, and 6 bases stayed unmatched. The CDR3 runs 15 residues. The DNA of the CDR3 is TGTGCCAGCAGTCAGGGACAGGGTACCAACTATGGCTACACCTTC. Protein: CASSQGQGTNYGYTF.

The chain links TRBV12-3 or TRBV12-4 to TRBJ1-2; D remains unclear. The CDR3 consists of 13 residues. V shed 3 bases and J shed 4 bases, with 9 bases lying between them. The CDR3 loop reads CASSLRCLYGYTF. The CDR3 DNA reads as TGTGCCAGCAGTTTGAGGTGCCTCTATGGCTACACCTTC.

The chain combines TRBV12-3 or TRBV12-4 with TRBJ1-2; D is possibly TRBD1 (5 bases). This CDR3 is built from 12 residues. With 5 bases removed from V and 8 bases from J, the gap between germline ends came to 12 bases. In DNA form, the CDR3 reads TGTGCCAGCAGTCGACGGGACCTGGGCTACACCTTC. Translation gives CASSRRDLGYTF.

This clonotype is classed as medium-sized. CDR3 nucleotide sequence: TGTGCCAGCAGTTCGGAAGGAGCTAACTATGGCTACACCTTC. It encodes CASSSEGANYGYTF. The rearrangement uses TRBV12-3 or TRBV12-4 and TRBJ1-2; D not resolved. Trimming removed 4 bases from V and 0 bases from J, with 9 bases in between. CDR3 size: 14 residues.

By sample share, this clonotype is medium-sized. The chain recombines TRBV12-3 or TRBV12-4 with TRBJ1-2; D is ambiguous. V lost 2 bases to trimming and J lost 2 bases, with 9 bases between them. There are 14 residues in the CDR3. The CDR3 sequence: CASSLSYSNYGYTF. In DNA form, the CDR3 reads TGTGCCAGCAGTTTAAGTTACAGCAACTATGGCTACACCTTC.